This T cell receptor beta chain stems from a study of glioma-infiltrating T cells after dendritic cell vaccination. Overall study findings and caveats: The cohort had few patients with full blood and tumor sets.

Points on this clone: Its specificity is not known.

Germline CDR1 reads SGHNT; CDR2 reads YYREEE (reference sequence). There are 17 residues in the CDR3. Trimming shortened V by 8 bases and J by 1 base, and 24 bases separated the two germline ends. Up to 2 ug genomic DNA was used for TCRB CDR3 amplification. Amplification used 60 V beta primers and 13 J beta primers. The method was immunoSEQ multiplex PCR; TCRdb's version includes in-frame clones alone and lacks a portion of them. Of tens of thousands of clones listed, 70% to 90% are singletons. Described time point: after dendritic cell vaccination, including at tumor progression/relapse. PBMC were collected before vaccination, two weeks after the third vaccination, and at progression.

The sample was blood, taken after dendritic cell vaccination. The chain recombines TRBV5-4 with TRBJ1-1; TRBD1 is a possible D gene (6 bases). The source is a human donor with glioblastoma. CDR3 sequence: CASSGRQAHTTNTEAFF. The CDR3 bases are TGTGCCAGTAGCGGAAGACAGGCCCATACGACGAACACTGAAGCTTTCTTT.